The rows below give T cell receptor beta chains drawn from one sample of a study of cytomegalovirus exposure and HLA in healthy donors. TCRdb's table, derived via immunoSEQ multiplex PCR, lists solely in-frame clones and lacks some. The sample contains roughly 170,000 clones, roughly 80% of which appear only once. The specimen was PBMCs. The source of these receptors is a woman under 30 in good health and CMV-seronegative. Both conserved end residues are part of each CDR3. A D gene is named only where the DNA matches it firmly. Some rows have no size entry. The others give once, few or many, or a class for an expanded clone.

J,V,size,D,DNA,CDR3
TRBJ2-2,TRBV29-1,few,TRBD2,TGCAGCGCTAGCGGGACGGGGACCGGGGAGCTGTTTTTT,CSASGTGTGELFF
TRBJ2-1,TRBV7-4,once,TRBD2,TGTGCCAGCAGCTATTATACGGTCTCTCGCACCGGGACTAGCGGGAATGAGCAGTTCTTC,CASSYYTVSRTGTSGNEQFF
TRBJ1-2,TRBV7-9,.,TRBD1,TGTGCCAGCAGCCGCCTTGGACAGGAGGATGGCTACACCTTC,CASSRLGQEDGYTF
TRBJ2-7,TRBV27,once,.,TGTGCCAGCAGTTTCCCGGGGGACGAGCAGTACTTC,CASSFPGDEQYF
TRBJ2-1,TRBV5-1,.,TRBD1,TGCGCCAGCAGCCCGGGGACAGGGGAGACCAATGAGCAGTTCTTC,CASSPGTGETNEQFF
TRBJ1-5,TRBV15,.,.,TGTGCCACCAGCGAGGGTACTAGCAATCAGCCCCAGCATTTT,CATSEGTSNQPQHF
TRBJ1-1,TRBV4-2,.,.,TGTGCCAGCAGCCCCCGCCGGGAGGGCATGAACACTGAAGCTTTCTTT,CASSPRREGMNTEAFF
TRBJ1-5,TRBV5-6,.,TRBD1,TGTGCCAGCAGCCTAAACAGGGGGACCGGGCCCCAGCATTTT,CASSLNRGTGPQHF
TRBJ2-5,TRBV11-3,once,.,TGTGCCAGCACCGCGATGGGACATTCTCAAGAGACCCAGTACTTC,CASTAMGHSQETQYF
TRBJ2-7,TRBV5-6,.,TRBD1,TGTGCCAGCAGCCGAGACAGGGCCGACGAGCAGTACTTC,CASSRDRADEQYF
TRBJ1-2,TRBV6-5,.,TRBD1,TGTGCCAGCGGGGACAGGGACTATGGCTACACCTTC,CASGDRDYGYTF
TRBJ1-5,TRBV15,.,.,TGTGCCACCAGCAGAGACAGGGCCAATCAGCCCCAGCATTTT,CATSRDRANQPQHF
TRBJ2-1,TRBV5-1,.,.,TGCGCCAGCAGCTTAGTAGCTCCTAAAGAAGATGAGCAGTTCTTC,CASSLVAPKEDEQFF
TRBJ2-3,TRBV30,.,.,TGTGCCTGGGACAGGTCGGCCGCCAGTACGCAGTATTTT,CAWDRSAASTQYF
TRBJ2-7,TRBV4-3,.,.,TGCGCCAGCAGCCAAGAATTAGCCTTCTACGAGCAGTACTTC,CASSQELAFYEQYF
TRBJ2-7,TRBV9,.,TRBD2,TGTGCCAGCAGCGTAGGGGGACTAACTAGCTCCTACGAGCAGTACTTC,CASSVGGLTSSYEQYF
TRBJ1-4,TRBV7-9,once,TRBD1,TGTGCCAGCAGCTTGGGACAGGCGGGGACCAATGAAAAACTGTTTTTT,CASSLGQAGTNEKLFF
TRBJ1-1,TRBV9,few,.,TGTGCCAGCAGCGTACTGGGGCCGGGTGAAGCTTTCTTT,CASSVLGPGEAFF
TRBJ2-1,TRBV4-3,once,.,TGCGCCAGCAGCCAGAATATAGCGGCTAACAATGAGCAGTTCTTC,CASSQNIAANNEQFF
TRBJ2-5,TRBV9,.,TRBD2,TGTGCCAGCAGCGCGGGACTAGCAGCCGAGACCCAGTACTTC,CASSAGLAAETQYF
TRBJ2-2,TRBV11-3,.,TRBD1,TGTGCCAGCAGCTTAGATCTGTGGGGACAGGGCCCTTTCACCGGGGAGCTGTTTTTT,CASSLDLWGQGPFTGELFF
TRBJ2-6,TRBV5-1,few,TRBD1,TGCGCCAGCAGCTGGACAGGGGGCGGTGGGGCCAACGTCCTGACTTTC,CASSWTGGGGANVLTF
TRBJ2-7,TRBV7-3,.,.,TGTGCCAGCAGCTCACAACTAGGCGGCGAGCAGTACTTC,CASSSQLGGEQYF
TRBJ2-3,TRBV5-1,.,TRBD1,TGCGCCAGCAGCTCCCGGGACAGGGACACAGATACGCAGTATTTT,CASSSRDRDTDTQYF
TRBJ1-1,TRBV29-1,few,.,TGCAGCGTGGACCCGGGACATACTGAAGCTTTCTTT,CSVDPGHTEAFF
TRBJ2-1,TRBV29-1,once,TRBD2,TGCAGCGTTGGCAGGGGGACTAGCGGGAGGAGGATGGATGAGCAGTTCTTC,CSVGRGTSGRRMDEQFF
TRBJ2-5,TRBV29-1,.,TRBD2,TGCAGCGTGGGGACTAGCGGAACCCAAGAGACCCAGTACTTC,CSVGTSGTQETQYF
TRBJ1-6,TRBV6-5,.,TRBD1,TGTGCCAGCAGTTACTCCGGGACAGGGGGGTACCACTTT,CASSYSGTGGYHF
TRBJ2-7,TRBV6-6,.,.,TGTGCCAGCAGCGAGATTTACGAGCAGTACTTC,CASSEIYEQYF
TRBJ2-5,TRBV27,once,.,TGTGCCAGCAGAGACAGCTACCAAGAGACCCAGTACTTC,CASRDSYQETQYF
TRBJ2-7,TRBV5-1,.,.,TGCGCCAGCAGCTGGGGAGGGACAGGAGGGGACGAGCAGTACTTC,CASSWGGTGGDEQYF
TRBJ1-1,TRBV28,.,.,TGTGCCAGCAGTTTTCAAGGACAGAAAGCTTTCTTT,CASSFQGQKAFF
TRBJ1-1,TRBV6-1,few,.,TGTGCCAGCAGTGCCCAGGGGCACACTGAAGCTTTCTTT,CASSAQGHTEAFF
TRBJ2-7,TRBV7-7,.,.,TGTCCCAATCCGGGATCCTACGAGCAGTACTTC,CPNPGSYEQYF
TRBJ2-1,TRBV10-1,.,TRBD2,TGCGCCAGCAGTGAGTCTTGGCGGGAGGAATACAATGAGCAGTTCTTC,CASSESWREEYNEQFF
TRBJ1-3,TRBV28,.,TRBD1,TGTGCCAGCAGCCGCCGGGACAGGGGAGGAAACACCATATATTTT,CASSRRDRGGNTIYF
TRBJ1-1,TRBV18,.,.,TGTGCCAGCTCACCGAAAGCACGAGGTTCCACTGAAGCTTTCTTT,CASSPKARGSTEAFF
TRBJ1-1,TRBV6-5,.,.,TGTGCCAGCAGTTACCTAAACCTCAGGGCGTCGGAAGCTTTCTTT,CASSYLNLRASEAFF
TRBJ2-7,TRBV5-4,.,.,TGTGCCAGCAGCTTGACAGCGGAAAGGGACGAGCAGTACTTC,CASSLTAERDEQYF
TRBJ1-2,TRBV2,.,TRBD1,TGTGCCAGCAGACTGGGACAGGGTGTGAGAGGCTACACCTTC,CASRLGQGVRGYTF
TRBJ2-7,TRBV28,.,.,TGTGCCAGCAGTTTATGGGGATTACTGGAAGGGGATAGTGACTACGAGCAGTACTTC,CASSLWGLLEGDSDYEQYF
TRBJ1-4,TRBV14,.,.,TGTGCCAGCAGCCAAGACTCTCAGGGTCCAACTAATGAAAAACTGTTTTTT,CASSQDSQGPTNEKLFF
TRBJ2-7,TRBV5-4,.,.,TGTGCCAGCAGCTCCATCGGCGGGACCTACGAGCAGTACTTC,CASSSIGGTYEQYF
TRBJ2-1,TRBV27,.,TRBD2,TGTGCCAGCAGTCCGAACAGGGCGTCTAGCGGGAGGAATGAGCAGTTCTTC,CASSPNRASSGRNEQFF
TRBJ2-7,TRBV7-2,.,.,TGTGCCAGCAGCCCAACGAGGGCTGAGTACGAGCAGTACTTC,CASSPTRAEYEQYF
TRBJ2-7,TRBV11-2,.,.,TGTGCCAGCAGCCTCGGACTTATTTACGAGCAGTACTTC,CASSLGLIYEQYF
TRBJ2-7,TRBV6-5,few,.,TGTGCCAGCTCAGAGCGACTCGGGGACGAGCAGTACTTC,CASSERLGDEQYF
TRBJ2-1,TRBV7-8,once,TRBD2,TGTGCCAGCAGCTTAGATAGCCTACTAGCGGGAGGGTACAATGAGCAGTTCTTC,CASSLDSLLAGGYNEQFF
TRBJ1-3,TRBV15,.,.,TGTGCCACCAGCAGCCACATCTCTGGAAACACCATATATTTT,CATSSHISGNTIYF
TRBJ1-6,TRBV2,.,.,TGTGCCAGCAGTGACGGAGCTGGAAATTCACCCCTCCACTTT,CASSDGAGNSPLHF
TRBJ2-2,TRBV4-3,.,.,TGCGCCAGCAGCATCCACAGGGCTTCCGGGGAGCTGTTTTTT,CASSIHRASGELFF
TRBJ1-2,TRBV19,.,TRBD1,TGTGCCAGTAGTACGACTCCGGGACAGGGGGATGCTATTGATGGCTACACCTTC,CASSTTPGQGDAIDGYTF
TRBJ1-1,TRBV7-3,.,TRBD1,TGTGCCAGCAGCCCTACCGACAGGGGAAAAACTGAAGCTTTCTTT,CASSPTDRGKTEAFF
TRBJ2-2,TRBV5-4,.,.,TGTGCCAGCAGCTTGAAAATCAGGTTATCGGACACCGGGGAGCTGTTTTTT,CASSLKIRLSDTGELFF
TRBJ1-4,TRBV4-2,few,.,TGTGCCAGCAGCCAAGACGTAGAAAAACTGTTTTTT,CASSQDVEKLFF
TRBJ2-1,TRBV2,.,.,TGTGCCAGCAGTGTACTAGTCAATGAGCAGTTCTTC,CASSVLVNEQFF
TRBJ1-6,TRBV2,.,TRBD1,TGTGCCAGCAGTCGCGGACAGGGCCGAGATTCACCCCTCCACTTT,CASSRGQGRDSPLHF
TRBJ1-3,TRBV6-5,.,TRBD1,TGTGCCAGCAGTCTAGGACAGGGAAGAGGGAACACCATATATTTT,CASSLGQGRGNTIYF
TRBJ1-1,TRBV6-1,.,.,TGTGCCAGCAGTGAAGCGGGGAGGGGGGGGGCTGAAGCTTTCTTT,CASSEAGRGGAEAFF